Listed here is a single T cell receptor beta chain. Its antigen is undetermined. The data originate from a study of cytomegalovirus exposure and HLA in healthy donors. The donors gave bone marrow, and they were healthy. CDR3 length equals 13 residues. Germline V gene data show CDR1 as SNHLY and CDR2 as FYNNEI. Between the trimmed V and J ends, which lost 3 bases and 2 bases, there was a span of 7 bases. Study-wide results and caveats: The authors listed roughly 150 TCR beta chains as cytomegalovirus-associated.

With 60 Vbeta and 13 Jbeta primers, the PCR was carried out. Only in-frame clones appear in the TCRdb table, and some are missing; sequencing was by immunoSEQ multiplex PCR. Of about 88,000 clones listed, over 70% were seen once; the top ten hold approximately 4.4%. This receptor was identified in a woman in her 40s in good health and CMV-seronegative. The sequencing input was PBMCs. The chain recombines TRBV2 with TRBJ1-1; unclear D gene. Written as DNA, the CDR3 is TGTGCCAGCAGTGAGGACTATAACACTGAAGCTTTCTTT. As protein: CASSEDYNTEAFF.